A single T cell receptor beta chain is shown here with its context. The data derive from a study of OX40 agonist ivuxolimab in advanced cancers. TCRdb keeps only in-frame clones here, not all; method: immunoSEQ multiplex PCR. Here the sample spans tens of thousands of clones, 75% to 85% being singletons. Autoimmune disease history or systemic immunosuppression disqualified patients. Blood was sampled at baseline, cycle 4 day 1, and cycle 7 day 1. V lost 2 bases to trimming and J lost 6 bases, with 12 bases between them. The CDR3 contains 13 residues. In germline, CDR1 is SGHRS, CDR2 YFSETQ. Sequenced material: CD4+ or CD8+ T cells sorted from blood, taken in a trial of the OX40 agonist ivuxolimab. This chain connects TRBV5-1 to TRBJ2-7; a possible D gene is TRBD1 (5 bases). This clonotype was obtained from an adult with an advanced solid tumor such as melanoma, head and neck, liver or kidney cancer. CDR3: CASSLLRGVEQYF. The CDR3 coding sequence is TGCGCCAGCAGCTTATTAAGGGGCGTCGAGCAGTACTTC.